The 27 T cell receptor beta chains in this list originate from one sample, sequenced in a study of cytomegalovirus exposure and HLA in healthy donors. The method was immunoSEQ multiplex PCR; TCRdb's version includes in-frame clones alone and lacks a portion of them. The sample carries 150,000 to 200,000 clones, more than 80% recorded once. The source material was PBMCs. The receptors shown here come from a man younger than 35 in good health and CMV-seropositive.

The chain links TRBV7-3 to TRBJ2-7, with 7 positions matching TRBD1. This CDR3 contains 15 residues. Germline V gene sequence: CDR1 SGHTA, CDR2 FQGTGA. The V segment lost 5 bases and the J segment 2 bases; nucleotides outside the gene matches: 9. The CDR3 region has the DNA TGTGCCAGCAGCCCCAACCGACAGGGAACCTACGAGCAGTACTTC. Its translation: CASSPNRQGTYEQYF.

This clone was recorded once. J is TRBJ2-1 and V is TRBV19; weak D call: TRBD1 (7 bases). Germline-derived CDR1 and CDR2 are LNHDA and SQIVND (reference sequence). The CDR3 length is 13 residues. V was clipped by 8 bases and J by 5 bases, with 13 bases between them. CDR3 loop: CASRRGTDNEQFF. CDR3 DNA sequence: TGTGCCAGTCGGCGCGGGACAGACAATGAGCAGTTCTTC.

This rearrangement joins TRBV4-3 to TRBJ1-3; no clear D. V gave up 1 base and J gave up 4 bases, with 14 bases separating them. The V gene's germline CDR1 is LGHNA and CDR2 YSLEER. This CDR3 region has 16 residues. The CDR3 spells CASSQGPAEGGNTIYF. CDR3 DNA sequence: TGCGCCAGCAGCCAAGGCCCGGCGGAGGGCGGAAACACCATATATTTT.

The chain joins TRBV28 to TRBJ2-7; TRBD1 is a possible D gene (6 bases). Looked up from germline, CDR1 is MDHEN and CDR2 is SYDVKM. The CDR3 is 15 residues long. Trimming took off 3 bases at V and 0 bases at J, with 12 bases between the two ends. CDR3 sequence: CASSLQGRSSYEQYF. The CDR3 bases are TGTGCCAGCAGTTTGCAGGGGCGAAGCTCCTACGAGCAGTACTTC.

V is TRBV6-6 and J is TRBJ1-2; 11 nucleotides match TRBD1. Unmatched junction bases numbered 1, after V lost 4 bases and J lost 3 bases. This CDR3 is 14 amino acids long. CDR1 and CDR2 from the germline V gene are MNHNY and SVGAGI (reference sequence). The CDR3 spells CASSWTGGDYGYTF. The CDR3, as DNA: TGTGCCAGCAGTTGGACAGGGGGCGACTATGGCTACACCTTC.

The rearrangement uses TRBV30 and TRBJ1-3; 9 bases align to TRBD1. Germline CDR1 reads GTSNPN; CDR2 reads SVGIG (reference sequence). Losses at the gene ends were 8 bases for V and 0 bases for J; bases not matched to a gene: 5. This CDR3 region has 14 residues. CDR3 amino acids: CARGQGVSGNTIYF. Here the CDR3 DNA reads TGTGCCCGGGGACAGGGAGTCTCTGGAAACACCATATATTTT.

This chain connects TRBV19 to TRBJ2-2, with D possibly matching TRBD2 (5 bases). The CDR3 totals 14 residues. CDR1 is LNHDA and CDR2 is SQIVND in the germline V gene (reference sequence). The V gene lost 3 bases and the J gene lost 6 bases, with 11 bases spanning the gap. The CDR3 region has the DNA TGTGCCAGTAGTATCGGGGTGGTGGCCGGGGAGCTGTTTTTT. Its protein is CASSIGVVAGELFF.

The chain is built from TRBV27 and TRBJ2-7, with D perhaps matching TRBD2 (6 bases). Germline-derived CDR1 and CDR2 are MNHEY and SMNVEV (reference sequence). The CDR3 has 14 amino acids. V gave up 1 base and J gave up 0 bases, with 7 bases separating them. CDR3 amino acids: CASSLYGGSYEQYF. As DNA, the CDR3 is TGTGCCAGCAGTTTATACGGGGGCTCCTACGAGCAGTACTTC.

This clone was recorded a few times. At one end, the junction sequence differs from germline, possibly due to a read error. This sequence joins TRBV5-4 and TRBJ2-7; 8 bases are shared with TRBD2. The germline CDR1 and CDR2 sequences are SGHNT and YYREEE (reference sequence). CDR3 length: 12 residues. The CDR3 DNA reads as TGTGCCAGCAGCCTAGCAGGACTAGCCGAGGACTTC. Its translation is CASSLAGLAEDF.

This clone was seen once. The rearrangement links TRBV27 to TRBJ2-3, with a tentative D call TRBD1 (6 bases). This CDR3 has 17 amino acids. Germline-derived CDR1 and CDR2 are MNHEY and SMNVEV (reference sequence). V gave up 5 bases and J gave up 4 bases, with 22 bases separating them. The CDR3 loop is CASSPLPTGRGADTQYF. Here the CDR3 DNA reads TGTGCCAGCAGTCCTCTTCCCACAGGGCGAGGGGCAGATACGCAGTATTTT.

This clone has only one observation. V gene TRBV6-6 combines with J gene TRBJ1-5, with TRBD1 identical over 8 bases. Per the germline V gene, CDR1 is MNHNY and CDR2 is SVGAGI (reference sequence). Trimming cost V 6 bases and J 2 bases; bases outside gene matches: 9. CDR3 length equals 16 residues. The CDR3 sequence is CASRDRDRGGNQPQHF. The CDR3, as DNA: TGTGCCAGCAGGGACAGGGATCGAGGTGGCAATCAGCCCCAGCATTTT.

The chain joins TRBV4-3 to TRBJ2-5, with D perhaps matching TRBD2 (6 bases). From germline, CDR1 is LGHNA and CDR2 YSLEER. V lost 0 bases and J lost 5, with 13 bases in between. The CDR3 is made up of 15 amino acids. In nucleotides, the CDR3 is TGCGCCAGCAGCCAAGAGGGGGGTGTGGTGGAGACCCAGTACTTC. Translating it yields CASSQEGGVVETQYF.

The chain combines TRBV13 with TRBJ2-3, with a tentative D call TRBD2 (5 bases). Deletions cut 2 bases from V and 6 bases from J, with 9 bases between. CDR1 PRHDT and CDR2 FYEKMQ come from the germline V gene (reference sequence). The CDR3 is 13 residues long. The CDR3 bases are TGTGCCAGCAGCTTACGAGGCGGGGATACGCAGTATTTT. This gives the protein CASSLRGGDTQYF. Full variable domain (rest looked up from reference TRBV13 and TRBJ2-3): AAGVIQSPRHLIKEKRETATLKCYPIPRHDTVYWYQQGPGQDPQFLISFYEKMQSDKGSIPDRFSAQQFSDYHSELNMSSLELGDSALYFCASSLRGGDTQYFGPGTRLTVL.

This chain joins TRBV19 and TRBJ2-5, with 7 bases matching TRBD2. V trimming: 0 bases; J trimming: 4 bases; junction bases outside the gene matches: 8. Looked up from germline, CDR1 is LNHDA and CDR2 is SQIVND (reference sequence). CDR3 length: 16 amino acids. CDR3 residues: CASSIEPAGSLETQYF. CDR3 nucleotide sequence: TGTGCCAGTAGTATAGAACCAGCGGGATCATTAGAGACCCAGTACTTC.

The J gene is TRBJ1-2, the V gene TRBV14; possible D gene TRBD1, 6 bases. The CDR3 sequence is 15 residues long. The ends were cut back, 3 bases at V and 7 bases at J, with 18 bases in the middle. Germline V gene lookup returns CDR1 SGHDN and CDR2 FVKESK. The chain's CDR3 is CASSHYQRDISGYTF. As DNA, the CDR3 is TGTGCCAGCAGCCATTACCAACGGGACATTTCTGGCTACACCTTC. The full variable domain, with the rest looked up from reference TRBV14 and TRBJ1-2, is EAGVTQFPSHSVIEKGQTVTLRCDPISGHDNLYWYRRVMGKEIKFLLHFVKESKQDESGMPNNRFLAERTGGTYSTLKVQPAELEDSGVYFCASSHYQRDISGYTFGSGTRLTVV.

This chain's CDR3 is CASRAGTGEAFF. The CDR3 DNA reads TGTGCCAGCAGGGCCGGGACAGGAGAAGCTTTCTTT. The V call is TRBV7-9, the J call TRBJ1-1; 8 bases match TRBD1. Trimming took 6 bases from V and 8 from J; bases not matched to a gene: 5. The CDR3 is 12 amino acids. Germline CDR1 reads SEHNR; CDR2 reads FQNEAQ (reference sequence).

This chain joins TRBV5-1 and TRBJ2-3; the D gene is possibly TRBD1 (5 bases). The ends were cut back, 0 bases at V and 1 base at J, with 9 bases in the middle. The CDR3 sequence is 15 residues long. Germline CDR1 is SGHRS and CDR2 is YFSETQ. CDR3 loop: CASSLDRGGTDTQYF. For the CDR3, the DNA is TGCGCCAGCAGCTTGGATAGGGGTGGCACAGATACGCAGTATTTT. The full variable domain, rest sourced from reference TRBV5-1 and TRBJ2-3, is KAGVTQTPRYLIKTRGQQVTLSCSPISGHRSVSWYQQTPGQGLQFLFEYFSETQRNKGNFPGRFSGRQFSNSRSEMNVSTLELGDSALYLCASSLDRGGTDTQYFGPGTRLTVL.

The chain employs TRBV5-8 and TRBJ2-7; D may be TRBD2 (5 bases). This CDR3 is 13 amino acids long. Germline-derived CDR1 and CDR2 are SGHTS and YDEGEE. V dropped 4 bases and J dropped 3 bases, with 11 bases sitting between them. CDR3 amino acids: CASSQGLVYEQYF. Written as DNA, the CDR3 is TGTGCCAGCAGCCAAGGACTGGTCTACGAGCAGTACTTC.

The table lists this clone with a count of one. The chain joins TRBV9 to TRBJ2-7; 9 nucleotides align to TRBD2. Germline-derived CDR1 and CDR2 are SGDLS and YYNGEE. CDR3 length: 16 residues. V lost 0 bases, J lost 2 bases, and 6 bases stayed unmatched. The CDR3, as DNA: TGTGCCAGCAGCGTAGATTGGCTAGCGGGACCCTACGAGCAGTACTTC. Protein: CASSVDWLAGPYEQYF. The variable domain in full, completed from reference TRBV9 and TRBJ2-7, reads DSGVTQTPKHLITATGQRVTLRCSPRSGDLSVYWYQQSLDQGLQFLIQYYNGEERAKGNILERFSAQQFPDLHSELNLSSLELGDSALYFCASSVDWLAGPYEQYFGPGTRLTVT.

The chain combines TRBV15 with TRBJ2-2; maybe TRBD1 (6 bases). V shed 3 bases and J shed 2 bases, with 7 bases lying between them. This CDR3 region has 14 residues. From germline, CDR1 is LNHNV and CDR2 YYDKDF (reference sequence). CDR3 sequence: CATSRDRNTGELFF. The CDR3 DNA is TGTGCCACCAGCAGGGACAGAAACACCGGGGAGCTGTTTTTT.

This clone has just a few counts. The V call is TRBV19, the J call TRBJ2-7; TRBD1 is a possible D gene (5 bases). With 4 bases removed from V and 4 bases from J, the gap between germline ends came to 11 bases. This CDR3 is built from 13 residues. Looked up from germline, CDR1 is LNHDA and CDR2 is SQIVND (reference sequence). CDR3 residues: CASSKQTDYEQYF. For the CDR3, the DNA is TGTGCCAGTAGTAAGCAGACAGATTACGAGCAGTACTTC.

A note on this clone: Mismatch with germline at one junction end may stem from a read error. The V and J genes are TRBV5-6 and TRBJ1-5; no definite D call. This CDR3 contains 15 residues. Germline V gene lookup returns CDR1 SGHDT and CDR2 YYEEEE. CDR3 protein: CASSLAGNSNQPQHF. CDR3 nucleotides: TGTGCCAGCAGTTTGGCGGGAAATAGCAATCAGCCCCAGCATTTT.

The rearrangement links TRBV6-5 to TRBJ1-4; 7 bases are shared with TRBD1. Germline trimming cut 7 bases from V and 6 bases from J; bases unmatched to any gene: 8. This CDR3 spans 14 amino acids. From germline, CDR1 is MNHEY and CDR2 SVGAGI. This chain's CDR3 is CASTRVRGDEKLFF. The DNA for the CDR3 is TGTGCCAGCACGAGGGTCAGGGGGGATGAAAAACTGTTTTTT.

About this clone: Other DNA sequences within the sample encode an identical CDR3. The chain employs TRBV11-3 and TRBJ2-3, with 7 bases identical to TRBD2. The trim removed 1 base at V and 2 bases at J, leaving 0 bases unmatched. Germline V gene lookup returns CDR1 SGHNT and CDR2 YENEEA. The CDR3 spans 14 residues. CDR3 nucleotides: TGTGCCAGCAGCTTAGGACTAGCCACAGATACGCAGTATTTT. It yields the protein CASSLGLATDTQYF.

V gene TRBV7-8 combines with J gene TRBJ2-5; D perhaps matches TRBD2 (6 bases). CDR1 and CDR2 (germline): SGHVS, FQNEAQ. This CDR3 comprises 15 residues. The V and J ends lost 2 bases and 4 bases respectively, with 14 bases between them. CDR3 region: CASSLSPSVGETQYF. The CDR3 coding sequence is TGTGCCAGCAGCTTATCGCCTAGCGTGGGAGAGACCCAGTACTTC.

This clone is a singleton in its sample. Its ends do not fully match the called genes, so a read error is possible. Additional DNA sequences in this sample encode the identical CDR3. CDR3 DNA: TGCGCTAGCAGCTTGAGGACTAGCGGGAGGGCCGAGTTCTCCTACAATGAGCAGTTCTTC. Translating it yields CASSLRTSGRAEFSYNEQFF. This chain links TRBV5-1 with TRBJ2-1; 15 bases line up with TRBD2. The length of the CDR3 is 20 residues. Germline CDR1 and CDR2: SGHRS and YFSETQ.

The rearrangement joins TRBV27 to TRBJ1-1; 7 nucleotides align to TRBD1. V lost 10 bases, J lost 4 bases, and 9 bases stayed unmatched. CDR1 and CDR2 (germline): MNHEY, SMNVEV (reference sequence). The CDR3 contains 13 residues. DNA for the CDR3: TGTGCCACCTGGGACAGAGATCCCACTGAAGCTTTCTTT. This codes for CATWDRDPTEAFF.